Given below is one T cell receptor (beta chain) in context. Trimming at V came to 5 bases and at J to 6 bases, leaving 8 bases not matched to a gene. This CDR3 region has 15 residues. Germline CDR1 SGHVS, CDR2 FNYEAQ. This specimen comes from a study of blood T cell repertoires in COVID-19. Study overall: Samples representing acute and convalescent COVID-19 were sourced from the United States, Italy and Spain. The analysed material was cDNA or gDNA that came from T cells, B-cell-depleted T cells, or PBMCs.

The age range of participants was 18 to 89 years, with residence in 20 to 25 US areas. In the original analysis: Reference gene primer amplification gave nucleated cell count estimates. The assay was immunoSEQ multiplex PCR, and TCRdb's table has in-frame clones only and misses some. V and J calls and clone size are given by that table; D and trimming were obtained from the DNA. Among fewer than 200,000 clones listed, roughly 87% were seen once. The chain links TRBV7-6 to TRBJ1-3, with 9 bases lining up with TRBD1. The clonotype was recovered from a human donor with acute COVID-19. The donor label of this sample is uncertain. Material: PBMCs or T cells enriched from blood (not recorded which). CDR3 protein: CASSDSGQGLNTIYF. The CDR3 DNA follows: TGTGCCAGCAGCGATTCGGGACAGGGATTAAACACCATATATTTT.